This T cell receptor beta chain was recovered during a study of CXCR3-negative and CXCR3-positive naive CD8 T cells. CD45RO-CCR7+CD27+CD95- characterized naive CD8+ T cells. UMI-labeled 5' RACE yielded the TRB cDNA libraries. No DNA is given; TCRdb re-called the 5' RACE reads and lists each CDR3 protein once. This sample contains 100,000 to 150,000 distinct CDR3 sequences. Study outcomes and limitations: Both naive subsets showed comparably high diversity, and memory CD8+ cells showed much lower diversity. CXCR3-expressing naive cells carried TRB CDR3s more hydrophobic than those of CXCR3-negative naive cells. Cryopreservation partially decreased CXCR3 expression, and most assays used fresh PBMCs.

Remarks on this clonotype: Its specificity is unknown.

This TCR was recovered from a human donor in good health. Some clones in this sample may be carry-over from other donors' samples. The sample consisted of naive CXCR3- CD8+ T cells from blood. Specified subset: CD45RO-CCR7+CD27+CD95- naive CD8+ T cells lacking CXCR3 (TNR3-).

CDR3: CASSPSGQGNTGELFF. This chain joins TRBV7-9 and TRBJ2-2; TCRdb's assignment of TRBD1 cannot be checked, as there is no DNA. The CDR3 runs to 16 residues. The V gene's germline CDR1 is SEHNR and CDR2 FQNEAQ (reference sequence).